A selection of T cell receptor beta chains follows, all from one sample in a study of cytomegalovirus exposure and HLA in healthy donors. Measured with immunoSEQ multiplex PCR; TCRdb has only the in-frame clones, and not every one. The sample has about 98,000 clones, about three quarters seen once. Sequencing used PBMCs. The receptors shown here come from a man aged 35 to 55 in good health and CMV-seronegative. The CDR3 runs from the conserved cysteine through the conserved F or W. Each record gives: V gene, D gene, J gene, clone size, CDR3 DNA, CDR3 protein. D genes are given only for firm matches. Not all rows give a size; the values are once, few, many and, for expanded clones, a class.

v_call: TRBV5-4
d_call: TRBD1
j_call: TRBJ2-7
clone_size: .
cdr3_nt: TGTGCCAGCAGCACAGAGGGGGCGCAAGAATACGAGCAGTACTTC
cdr3_aa: CASSTEGAQEYEQYF

v_call: TRBV4-3
d_call: .
j_call: TRBJ2-7
clone_size: .
cdr3_nt: TGCGCCAGCAGCCAAGATCTGGCAGTCGAGCAGTACTTC
cdr3_aa: CASSQDLAVEQYF

v_call: TRBV7-8
d_call: .
j_call: TRBJ2-7
clone_size: once
cdr3_nt: TGTGCCAGCAGCTTAGCGACCGGCGGGACCTTAGCCTACGAGCAGTACTTC
cdr3_aa: CASSLATGGTLAYEQYF

v_call: TRBV7-9
d_call: .
j_call: TRBJ2-6
clone_size: .
cdr3_nt: TGTGCCAGCACCTTTATGGGGGCCAACGTCCTGACTTTC
cdr3_aa: CASTFMGANVLTF

v_call: TRBV6-6
d_call: .
j_call: TRBJ2-7
clone_size: .
cdr3_nt: TGTGCCAGCAGTAGAGGACAGTTGGACGAGCAGTACTTC
cdr3_aa: CASSRGQLDEQYF

v_call: TRBV15
d_call: .
j_call: TRBJ2-5
clone_size: .
cdr3_nt: TGTGCCACTACACAGGGTTTCGATGGAGAGACCCAGTACTTC
cdr3_aa: CATTQGFDGETQYF

v_call: TRBV5-1
d_call: TRBD2
j_call: TRBJ2-7
clone_size: .
cdr3_nt: TGCGCCAGCAGCGCTGGGGGGGGGAGATACGAGCAGTACTTC
cdr3_aa: CASSAGGGRYEQYF

v_call: TRBV5-1
d_call: .
j_call: TRBJ1-6
clone_size: .
cdr3_nt: TGCGCCAGCAGGACAGACTATAATTCACCCCTCCACTTT
cdr3_aa: CASRTDYNSPLHF

v_call: TRBV5-6
d_call: TRBD1
j_call: TRBJ1-6
clone_size: .
cdr3_nt: TGTGCCAGCAGCTTCCCGACAGGGGCAAATACCAATTCACCCCTCCACTTT
cdr3_aa: CASSFPTGANTNSPLHF

v_call: TRBV27
d_call: TRBD1
j_call: TRBJ2-3
clone_size: .
cdr3_nt: TGTGCCAGCAGTTTAGACCGGGACAGGGACCAGTATTTT
cdr3_aa: CASSLDRDRDQYF

v_call: TRBV4-3
d_call: .
j_call: TRBJ2-3
clone_size: .
cdr3_nt: TGCGCCAGCAGCCAAGGAGCCGGGTTCTTGGATACGCAGTATTTT
cdr3_aa: CASSQGAGFLDTQYF

v_call: TRBV5-1
d_call: TRBD1
j_call: TRBJ1-3
clone_size: .
cdr3_nt: TGCGCCAGCAGCTTGGAGACAGGGAGCTCTGGAAACACCATATATTTT
cdr3_aa: CASSLETGSSGNTIYF

v_call: TRBV5-6
d_call: TRBD1
j_call: TRBJ2-3
clone_size: .
cdr3_nt: TGTGCCAGCAGCCCCCCGGGACAGTATCTCGCAGATACGCAGTATTTT
cdr3_aa: CASSPPGQYLADTQYF

v_call: TRBV5-4
d_call: .
j_call: TRBJ2-7
clone_size: .
cdr3_nt: TGTGCCAGCAGCTTGTTTGGTCCTACCTACGAGCAGTACTTC
cdr3_aa: CASSLFGPTYEQYF

v_call: TRBV6-6
d_call: .
j_call: TRBJ1-1
clone_size: .
cdr3_nt: TGTGCCAGCAGGGAGGGGCAGGTGAACACTGAAGCTTTCTTT
cdr3_aa: CASREGQVNTEAFF

v_call: TRBV7-9
d_call: .
j_call: TRBJ2-7
clone_size: .
cdr3_nt: TGTGCCAGCAGCCGGGATGGCTTGGATCTGCAGTACTTC
cdr3_aa: CASSRDGLDLQYF

v_call: TRBV9
d_call: .
j_call: TRBJ1-5
clone_size: .
cdr3_nt: TGTGCCAGCAGCGAATCAGGGAATAGCAATCAGCCCCAGCATTTT
cdr3_aa: CASSESGNSNQPQHF

v_call: TRBV10-3
d_call: TRBD1
j_call: TRBJ1-2
clone_size: .
cdr3_nt: TGTGCCATCAGTGTTGGACAGGGCTATGGCTACACCTTC
cdr3_aa: CAISVGQGYGYTF

v_call: TRBV2
d_call: .
j_call: TRBJ2-7
clone_size: .
cdr3_nt: TGTGCCAGCAGTGGCGACAACTTATACGAGCAGTACTTC
cdr3_aa: CASSGDNLYEQYF

v_call: TRBV7-9
d_call: TRBD1
j_call: TRBJ2-7
clone_size: .
cdr3_nt: TGTGCCAGCAGCTTCCGGGACAGTATCAACGAGCAGTACTTC
cdr3_aa: CASSFRDSINEQYF

v_call: TRBV14
d_call: TRBD2
j_call: TRBJ2-2
clone_size: .
cdr3_nt: TGTGCCAGCAGCAAGCGTCTAGCGGGGGCGAGGACCGGGGAGCTGTTTTTT
cdr3_aa: CASSKRLAGARTGELFF

v_call: TRBV5-1
d_call: TRBD1
j_call: TRBJ2-7
clone_size: .
cdr3_nt: TGCGCCAGCAGCCACGGGAGCAGGACAGGGCCTTTTGTGCAGTACTTC
cdr3_aa: CASSHGSRTGPFVQYF

v_call: TRBV19
d_call: .
j_call: TRBJ2-2
clone_size: .
cdr3_nt: TGTGCCAGTAGTGCGGACATAACACCGCTGGAGCTGTTTTTT
cdr3_aa: CASSADITPLELFF

v_call: TRBV7-9
d_call: .
j_call: TRBJ1-3
clone_size: .
cdr3_nt: TGTGCCAGCCAAGCCAACTCTGGAAACACCATATATTTT
cdr3_aa: CASQANSGNTIYF

v_call: TRBV14
d_call: TRBD1
j_call: TRBJ2-1
clone_size: .
cdr3_nt: TGTGCCAGCAGCCAAGGGGACAGGGGCAATGAGCAGTTCTTC
cdr3_aa: CASSQGDRGNEQFF

v_call: TRBV11-1
d_call: .
j_call: TRBJ2-6
clone_size: .
cdr3_nt: TGTGCCAGCAGCTTATCGATTACCCCACTCTCGGGGGCCAACGTCCTGACTTTC
cdr3_aa: CASSLSITPLSGANVLTF

v_call: TRBV6-4
d_call: .
j_call: TRBJ1-5
clone_size: .
cdr3_nt: TGTGCCAGCACTCAACTTAGGGGGCCCCAGCATTTT
cdr3_aa: CASTQLRGPQHF

v_call: TRBV4-3
d_call: .
j_call: TRBJ1-1
clone_size: .
cdr3_nt: TGCGCCAGCAGACGCGGAGGCGACACTGAAGCTTTCTTT
cdr3_aa: CASRRGGDTEAFF

v_call: TRBV11-3
d_call: TRBD1
j_call: TRBJ1-3
clone_size: .
cdr3_nt: TGTGCCAGTCTGAGGGACAGGGGGCTTTGGTCTGGAAACACCATATATTTT
cdr3_aa: CASLRDRGLWSGNTIYF

v_call: TRBV4-2
d_call: .
j_call: TRBJ2-1
clone_size: .
cdr3_nt: TGTGCCAGCAGCCCCTCAGGGGGGAGGTATGAGCAGTTCTTC
cdr3_aa: CASSPSGGRYEQFF

v_call: TRBV4-3
d_call: .
j_call: TRBJ2-2
clone_size: .
cdr3_nt: TGCGCCAGCAGCCAGGAGAGGACAGACACCGGGGAGCTGTTTTTT
cdr3_aa: CASSQERTDTGELFF